A single sample gave rise to the 29 T cell receptor beta chains below, sequenced in a study of T and B cells in COVID-19 patients. Each TRB amplification used roughly 240-550 ng of genomic DNA from blood. TRB rearrangements were amplified by multiplex PCR with BIOMED2 TRB-A/B primers. TCRdb fed the multiplex PCR reads into MiXCR, producing one record per CDR3 protein. Found here are 5,500 to 7,000 distinct CDR3 sequences, roughly a quarter of them singletons; the top ten hold about 20%. Sequencing was done on a sample of blood. The receptors were sampled from a human donor with active COVID-19.

This clonotype was picked up a small number of times. This chain uses TRBV4-3 with TRBJ1-1; tentative D call: TRBD1 (6 bases). V lost 3 bases, J lost 5 bases, and 22 bases lay in between. The length of the CDR3 is 17 residues. The V gene's germline CDR1 is LGHNA and CDR2 YSLEER. Here the CDR3 DNA reads TGCGCCAGCAGCCATCGCCCCGGGACACCGGAGTTGACTGAAGCTTTCTTT. This translates into CASSHRPGTPELTEAFF.

This clonotype is termed medium-sized. This rearrangement joins TRBV6-5 to TRBJ2-2; TRBD1 agrees at 8 bases. The germline gives CDR1 MNHEY, CDR2 SVGAGI. J lost 4 bases, V lost 6 bases, and 7 bases had no gene match. The CDR3 spans 15 residues. The CDR3: CASSENTGGTGELFF. DNA of the CDR3: TGTGCCAGCAGCGAGAACACAGGGGGCACCGGGGAGCTGTTTTTT.

This clonotype was seen a handful of times. The chain joins TRBV20-1 to TRBJ2-7, with a possible D match to TRBD2 (5 bases). The CDR3 spans 12 residues. Germline CDR1 and CDR2: DFQATT and SNEGSKA (reference sequence). The germline V and J ends were trimmed by 5 bases and 7 bases, with 15 bases remaining between them. The chain's CDR3 is CSAGRAVFEQYF. In DNA form, the CDR3 reads TGCAGTGCTGGGCGGGCGGTATTTGAGCAGTACTTC.

By sample fraction, this clonotype is medium-sized. The CDR3 nucleotides are TGTGCCAGCAGCTTGAATCCCAGAGACAATGAGCAGTTCTTC. Residues: CASSLNPRDNEQFF. The rearrangement joins TRBV7-2 to TRBJ2-1; no firm D call. Trimming took off 3 bases at V and 5 bases at J, with 11 bases between the two ends. CDR1 is SGHTA and CDR2 is FQGNSA in the germline V gene. There are 14 residues in the CDR3.

The chain links TRBV5-1 to TRBJ2-3; D is unresolved. This CDR3 is built from 16 residues. Germline CDR1 and CDR2: SGHRS and YFSETQ. V dropped 4 bases and J dropped 0 bases, with 15 bases sitting between them. CDR3 DNA: TGCGCCAGCAGCCAAGGACCGCCGGGTAGCACAGATACGCAGTATTTT. It is translated as CASSQGPPGSTDTQYF. Supplemented by reference TRBV5-1 and TRBJ2-3, the full variable domain reads KAGVTQTPRYLIKTRGQQVTLSCSPISGHRSVSWYQQTPGQGLQFLFEYFSETQRNKGNFPGRFSGRQFSNSRSEMNVSTLELGDSALYLCASSQGPPGSTDTQYFGPGTRLTVL.

This sequence joins TRBV20-1 and TRBJ2-7, with D perhaps TRBD2 (5 bases). Trimming took off 0 bases at V and 6 bases at J, with 18 bases between the two ends. Germline V CDR1 and CDR2: DFQATT, SNEGSKA (reference sequence). This CDR3 region has 15 residues. CDR3 residues: CSARDSSSSLVEQYF. CDR3 in DNA: TGCAGTGCTAGAGACTCCTCTAGCTCCCTCGTCGAGCAGTACTTC.

The table lists this clonotype with a few counts. This sequence joins TRBV7-9 and TRBJ2-5; D remains ambiguous. Germline-derived CDR1 and CDR2 are SEHNR and FQNEAQ (reference sequence). The CDR3 is made up of 15 amino acids. The V end lost 3 bases, the J end lost 2 bases, and 13 bases lay between the germline ends. As DNA, the CDR3 is TGTGCCAGCAGCTTTGTGAGCTCAGCACAAGAGACCCAGTACTTC. Translated: CASSFVSSAQETQYF.

This clonotype has just a few counts. The rearrangement links TRBV6-6 to TRBJ1-5; no firm D call. The CDR3 spans 13 residues. Trimming left V 7 bases short and J 3 bases short, with 10 bases between. Germline V lookup: CDR1 MNHNY, CDR2 SVGAGI (reference sequence). This chain's CDR3 is CASTYGINQPQHF. CDR3 DNA: TGTGCCAGCACCTACGGCATCAATCAGCCCCAGCATTTT.

A few counts support this clonotype. The chain uses TRBV11-2 and TRBJ2-7; D assignment may be TRBD1 or TRBD2 (6 bases each). Deletions cut 2 bases from V and 4 bases from J, with 18 bases between. This CDR3 has 16 residues. Germline lookup yields CDR1 SGHAT and CDR2 FQNNGV. The CDR3 protein is CASSLRLGTGAYEQYF. CDR3 nucleotide sequence: TGTGCCAGCAGCTTAAGGTTGGGAACGGGGGCATACGAGCAGTACTTC.

The chain joins TRBV5-1 to TRBJ2-1; possibly TRBD1 for D (5 bases). Per the germline V gene, CDR1 is SGHRS and CDR2 is YFSETQ. Between the trimmed V and J ends, which lost 7 bases and 2 bases, there was a span of 13 bases. The CDR3 sequence is 14 residues long. The CDR3 loop reads CASSPLGPYNEQFF. The CDR3, as DNA: TGCGCCAGCTCCCCCCTGGGGCCCTACAATGAGCAGTTCTTC. Supplemented by reference TRBV5-1 and TRBJ2-1, the full variable domain reads KAGVTQTPRYLIKTRGQQVTLSCSPISGHRSVSWYQQTPGQGLQFLFEYFSETQRNKGNFPGRFSGRQFSNSRSEMNVSTLELGDSALYLCASSPLGPYNEQFFGPGTRLTVL.

The CDR3 reads CASSLASGGGTGELFF. The CDR3 DNA reads as TGTGCCAGCAGCTTAGCTAGCGGGGGGGGAACCGGGGAGCTGTTTTTT. The chain employs TRBV7-2 and TRBJ2-2, with 11 positions matching TRBD2. Germline assignment: CDR1 SGHTA and CDR2 FQGNSA. The CDR3 length is 16 residues. V trimming: 0 bases; J trimming: 5 bases; junction bases outside the gene matches: 2.

This sequence joins TRBV6-5 and TRBJ2-5; D unresolved. Per the germline V gene, CDR1 is MNHEY and CDR2 is SVGAGI. The CDR3 spans 14 residues. CDR3 DNA: TGTGTTAGCAGTTACTCCCCGGTCCAAGAGACCCAGTACTTC. Translation: CVSSYSPVQETQYF.

This clonotype is judged large. V and J are TRBV12-3 or TRBV12-4 and TRBJ2-2; D gene uncertain. The ends were cut back, 2 bases at V and 5 bases at J, with 9 bases in the middle. The CDR3 sequence is 14 residues long. CDR3 region: CASSLFRVTGELFF. The CDR3 nucleotides read TGTGCCAGCAGTTTATTCCGAGTGACCGGGGAGCTGTTTTTT.

A word on this clonotype: This may come from a read error, since a much larger clone is one base off. The CDR3 does not end in the conserved phenylalanine or tryptophan, so this is likely a read error. This chain links TRBV29-1 with TRBJ2-3; D is possibly TRBD2 (5 bases). Per the germline V gene, CDR1 is SQVTM and CDR2 is ANQGSEA. The CDR3 totals 13 residues. Trimming pared 4 bases from V and 5 bases from J, leaving 13 bases between. The CDR3 sequence: CSVGESPGDTQYL. In DNA, the CDR3 is TGCAGCGTTGGGGAGAGCCCAGGAGATACGCAGTATCTT.

This clonotype is medium-sized. The rearrangement joins TRBV5-6 to TRBJ2-1; TRBD1 aligns across 8 bases. V gave up 1 base and J gave up 7 bases; unmatched junction bases: 10. The germline gives CDR1 SGHDT, CDR2 YYEEEE. The CDR3 has 16 amino acids. DNA for the CDR3: TGTGCCAGCAGCTTGCGTTTGAGACAGGGGCCAAATGAGCAGTTCTTC. This translates into CASSLRLRQGPNEQFF. The variable domain in full, with the rest retrieved from reference TRBV5-6 and TRBJ2-1, is DAGVTQSPTHLIKTRGQQVTLRCSPKSGHDTVSWYQQALGQGPQFIFQYYEEEERQRGNFPDRFSGHQFPNYSSELNVNALLLGDSALYLCASSLRLRQGPNEQFFGPGTRLTVL.

This clonotype appeared many times. V usage is TRBV27 and J usage is TRBJ1-1; D is ambiguous. The ends were cut back, 4 bases at V and 1 base at J, with 10 bases in the middle. The CDR3 is 14 residues long. CDR1 is MNHEY, CDR2 SMNVEV, per germline (reference sequence). CDR3 protein: CASSSQSANTEAFF. The DNA for the CDR3 is TGTGCCAGCAGTTCGCAATCAGCGAACACTGAAGCTTTCTTT.

By sample fraction, this clonotype is medium-sized. The chain couples TRBV10-3 to TRBJ2-3; 11 bases map to TRBD2. After removal of 4 bases from V and 0 bases from J, the junction contained 9 bases not matched to a gene. The germline V gene has CDR1 ENHRY and CDR2 SYGVKD. This CDR3 has 18 amino acids. The CDR3 DNA follows: TGTGCCATCAGTGTCGGTACTAGCGGGAGTAGTAGCACAGATACGCAGTATTTT. Amino acids: CAISVGTSGSSSTDTQYF.

This clonotype is judged large (0.1 to 1%). This sequence joins TRBV29-1 and TRBJ2-1; 10 bases align to TRBD2. The length of the CDR3 is 13 residues. Looked up from germline, CDR1 is SQVTM and CDR2 is ANQGSEA. V lost 3 bases to trimming and J lost 9 bases; unmatched junction nucleotides: 5. CDR3 protein: CSVDPSGSAEQFF. The CDR3 DNA sequence: TGCAGCGTTGACCCTAGCGGGAGCGCTGAGCAGTTCTTC.

This clonotype is labeled medium-sized (0.01 to 0.1%). CDR3 DNA sequence: TGTGCCAGTAGTCCCCTGTTGGGGGCCAATCAGCCCCAGCATTTT. Amino acid sequence: CASSPLLGANQPQHF. The chain is built from TRBV19 and TRBJ1-5, with D possibly being TRBD1 (6 bases). CDR1 LNHDA and CDR2 SQIVND come from the germline V gene (reference sequence). V gave up 5 bases and J gave up 3 bases, with 14 bases separating them. CDR3 length equals 15 residues.

V is TRBV15 and J is TRBJ2-7; the D gene is possibly TRBD1 (7 bases). Germline loops: CDR1 LNHNV, CDR2 YYDKDF (reference sequence). The CDR3 contains 16 residues. Trimming cost V 2 bases and J 4 bases, with 18 bases left between them. The CDR3 region has the DNA TGTGCCACCAGCAGAAAAGGGGGGACAGTCGGATACGAGCAGTACTTC. As protein: CATSRKGGTVGYEQYF.

This clonotype was seen many times. The V call is TRBV12-3 or TRBV12-4, the J call TRBJ2-7, with 7 bases fitting TRBD1. The J segment lost 1 base and the V segment lost 6 bases, leaving 9 bases of the junction unmatched. The CDR3 spans 15 residues. CDR3: CASSPGTVGSYEQYF. Written as DNA, the CDR3 is TGTGCCAGCAGCCCCGGGACAGTTGGATCCTACGAGCAGTACTTC.

This clonotype was seen a handful of times. This rearrangement joins TRBV5-1 to TRBJ2-5; 9 bases line up with TRBD1. The CDR3 runs to 15 residues. V was clipped by 0 bases and J by 5 bases; unmatched bases: 5. Germline CDR1 SGHRS, CDR2 YFSETQ. The CDR3 here is CASSLADRGEETQYF. The CDR3 DNA reads as TGCGCCAGCAGCTTGGCAGACAGGGGGGAGGAGACCCAGTACTTC.

CDR3 region: CASRPTTSGDWYF. The CDR3 bases are TGTGCCAGCAGGCCTACTACTAGCGGGGATTGGTATTTT. This chain uses TRBV12-3 or TRBV12-4 with TRBJ2-3; 10 bases align to TRBD2. CDR3 size: 13 residues. The V segment lost 6 bases and the J segment 14 bases; nucleotides outside the gene matches: 11.

This clonotype was recorded a few times. The gene calls are TRBV7-2 and TRBJ1-1, with no clear D. Trimming shortened V by 6 bases and J by 0 bases, and 11 bases separated the two germline ends. This CDR3 spans 14 amino acids. Germline CDR1 SGHTA, CDR2 FQGNSA. CDR3 nucleotide sequence: TGTGCCAGCAGTCCCCAGGCTATGAACACTGAAGCTTTCTTT. Translating gives CASSPQAMNTEAFF.

V usage is TRBV5-1 and J usage is TRBJ2-7; perhaps TRBD2 as D (5 bases). Between the trimmed V and J ends, which lost 4 bases and 0 bases, there was a span of 11 bases. Germline V CDR1 and CDR2: SGHRS, YFSETQ. The CDR3 is 14 residues long. CDR3 DNA sequence: TGCGCCAGCAGCCAACCCGGGAACTCCTACGAGCAGTACTTC. It is translated as CASSQPGNSYEQYF. The variable domain in full, completed from reference TRBV5-1 and TRBJ2-7, reads KAGVTQTPRYLIKTRGQQVTLSCSPISGHRSVSWYQQTPGQGLQFLFEYFSETQRNKGNFPGRFSGRQFSNSRSEMNVSTLELGDSALYLCASSQPGNSYEQYFGPGTRLTVT.

This clonotype is categorized as medium-sized. V is TRBV6-2 or TRBV6-3 and J is TRBJ2-1; 15 positions match TRBD2. Germline V gene lookup returns CDR1 MNHEY and CDR2 SVGEGT. This CDR3 has 19 amino acids. V lost 5 bases and J lost 6; bases outside the gene matches: 14. The CDR3 nucleotides are TGTGCCAGCAGTCCTCGGACTAGCGGGGGGGTATTCACCCTCAATGAGCAGTTCTTC. It specifies CASSPRTSGGVFTLNEQFF.

This chain links TRBV5-1 with TRBJ2-7, with TRBD2 matching over 9 bases. The V gene's germline CDR1 is SGHRS and CDR2 YFSETQ. V lost 0 bases, J lost 4 bases, and 5 bases stayed unmatched. This CDR3 comprises 15 residues. For the CDR3, the DNA is TGCGCCAGCAGCTTGGGGGGACTAGCCGTGTACGAGCAGTACTTC. Translating it yields CASSLGGLAVYEQYF.

This clonotype ranks as medium-sized. The V and J genes are TRBV18 and TRBJ2-2; 8 bases agree with TRBD2. Trimming took 3 bases from V and 4 from J; bases not matched to a gene: 7. The CDR3 loop spans 16 amino acids. The V gene's germline CDR1 is KGHSH and CDR2 LQKENI. For the CDR3, the DNA is TGTGCCAGCTCACCCATGGCGGGAGGAAGCACCGGGGAGCTGTTTTTT. Translating it yields CASSPMAGGSTGELFF.

This clonotype is termed medium-sized. The gene calls are TRBV12-3 or TRBV12-4 and TRBJ1-4; D is perhaps TRBD1 (6 bases). The CDR3 spans 14 residues. Trimming took 2 bases from V and 7 from J, leaving 11 bases between them. The CDR3 sequence is CASSLLGGGEKLFF. In DNA form, the CDR3 reads TGTGCCAGCAGTTTATTAGGGGGAGGTGAAAAACTGTTTTTT.